Below, one T cell receptor beta chain is given with its context. Antigen: not known. Deletions cut 6 bases from V and 0 bases from J, with 8 bases between. The CDR3 contains 13 residues. CDR1 is SNHLY, CDR2 FYNNEI, per germline. This sample was taken from a study of cytomegalovirus exposure and HLA in healthy donors. Overall study results and limits: A later analysis linked a missense variant in DCLRE1C to the trimming of TCR beta V and J genes. Clonal expansion, a later analysis showed, was greater in HLA-associated TCR beta chains than in equally common others. A few V segments could not be told apart, such as TRBV6-2 and TRBV6-3, and were left out.

Sampled while nominally healthy, donors likely had unrecorded immune exposures. Primers: 60 Vbeta forward and 13 Jbeta reverse. Assay used: immunoSEQ multiplex PCR; TCRdb lists only in-frame clones, some missing. The table has roughly 50,000 clones, roughly 85% seen once; the top ten hold roughly 3%. The TCR was taken from a woman between 18 and 29 years old in good health and CMV-seronegative. Sequences were obtained from PBMCs. The rearrangement uses TRBV2 and TRBJ1-2, with unresolved D. The CDR3 sequence is CASRSGPNYGYTF. The CDR3 coding sequence is TGTGCCAGCAGGAGCGGGCCTAACTATGGCTACACCTTC.